Listed below are T cell receptor beta chains from one sample, sequenced in a study of blood T cell repertoires in COVID-19. TCRdb keeps only in-frame clones here, not all; method: immunoSEQ multiplex PCR. Of under 350,000 clones listed, just over 85% are singletons. Sequencing input: PBMCs or T cells enriched from blood (not recorded which). The receptors come from a woman between 40 and 55 years old with acute COVID-19. Both conserved end residues are part of each CDR3. D genes are given only for firm matches. Expanded clones get a size class; other rows say once, few or many, or leave the size out.

cdr3_nt: TGTGCCAGCAGCCAAGCTTTAGTGGGAAACACCATATATTTT
cdr3_aa: CASSQALVGNTIYF
j_call: TRBJ1-3
clone_size: -
cdr3_length: 14
d_call: -
v_call: TRBV3-1/TRBV3-2

cdr3_nt: TGTGCCAGCAGCCGTTCTTTGGTTGGGCGTGGCTACACCTTC
cdr3_aa: CASSRSLVGRGYTF
j_call: TRBJ1-2
clone_size: -
cdr3_length: 14
d_call: -
v_call: TRBV14

cdr3_nt: TGTGCCAGCAGCTCGGGACAGCTAGCCTACGAGCAGTACTTC
cdr3_aa: CASSSGQLAYEQYF
j_call: TRBJ2-7
clone_size: few
cdr3_length: 14
d_call: TRBD1
v_call: TRBV7-9

cdr3_nt: TGTGCCAGCAGCGTGGAGGGAAGCTCTGGAAACACCATATATTTT
cdr3_aa: CASSVEGSSGNTIYF
j_call: TRBJ1-3
clone_size: -
cdr3_length: 15
d_call: -
v_call: TRBV9

cdr3_nt: TGTGCCAGCAGCCCCAGGGACAGGGGGGACACTGAAGCTTTCTTT
cdr3_aa: CASSPRDRGDTEAFF
j_call: TRBJ1-1
clone_size: -
cdr3_length: 15
d_call: TRBD1
v_call: TRBV9

cdr3_nt: TGCGCCAGCAGCTTGGTTCTAGCGGGAGACGCAGATACGCAGTATTTT
cdr3_aa: CASSLVLAGDADTQYF
j_call: TRBJ2-3
clone_size: -
cdr3_length: 16
d_call: TRBD2
v_call: TRBV5-1

cdr3_nt: TGCGCCAGCAGCCAAGATGGGGGGGGGACTAACAATGAAAAACTGTTTTTT
cdr3_aa: CASSQDGGGTNNEKLFF
j_call: TRBJ1-4
clone_size: once
cdr3_length: 17
d_call: -
v_call: TRBV4-1

cdr3_nt: TGTGCCAGCAGTACGGACAGGGTCGCACAATCAGGAAACACCATATATTTT
cdr3_aa: CASSTDRVAQSGNTIYF
j_call: TRBJ1-3
clone_size: -
cdr3_length: 17
d_call: TRBD1
v_call: TRBV2

cdr3_nt: TGTGCCAGCAGCCGTCGGCGGGGGATCCAAGAGACCCAGTACTTC
cdr3_aa: CASSRRRGIQETQYF
j_call: TRBJ2-5
clone_size: -
cdr3_length: 15
d_call: TRBD2
v_call: TRBV7-2

cdr3_nt: TGTGCCAGCAGCCTGGGACAGGGGGCGACTAATGAAAAACTGTTTTTT
cdr3_aa: CASSLGQGATNEKLFF
j_call: TRBJ1-4
clone_size: -
cdr3_length: 16
d_call: TRBD1
v_call: TRBV9

cdr3_nt: TGTGCCAGCTCACCACCGGGACAGGGGAAAAACATTCAGTACTTC
cdr3_aa: CASSPPGQGKNIQYF
j_call: TRBJ2-4
clone_size: once
cdr3_length: 15
d_call: TRBD1
v_call: TRBV18

cdr3_nt: TGCGCCAGCAGCCAACGATTAGGACAGGGGGTTATGAACACTGAAGCTTTCTTT
cdr3_aa: CASSQRLGQGVMNTEAFF
j_call: TRBJ1-1
clone_size: few
cdr3_length: 18
d_call: TRBD1
v_call: TRBV4-1

cdr3_nt: TGTGCCAGCAGCCATCCGGGACTAGCGGGAACCTCCTACGAGCAGTACTTC
cdr3_aa: CASSHPGLAGTSYEQYF
j_call: TRBJ2-7
clone_size: -
cdr3_length: 17
d_call: TRBD2
v_call: TRBV3-1/TRBV3-2

cdr3_nt: TGTGCCAGTGGCCGTTCACCCCTCCACTTT
cdr3_aa: CASGRSPLHF
j_call: TRBJ1-6
clone_size: -
cdr3_length: 10
d_call: -
v_call: TRBV19

cdr3_nt: TGTGCCAGCAGCTTAGGGAATACAGGAAGCAATCAGCCCCAGCATTTT
cdr3_aa: CASSLGNTGSNQPQHF
j_call: TRBJ1-5
clone_size: -
cdr3_length: 16
d_call: -
v_call: TRBV7-2

cdr3_nt: TGTGCCAGCAGTTTATCTACTAGCGTCAATGAGCAGTTCTTC
cdr3_aa: CASSLSTSVNEQFF
j_call: TRBJ2-1
clone_size: few
cdr3_length: 14
d_call: TRBD2
v_call: TRBV28

cdr3_nt: TGTGCCAGCAGCTTCCTTAATGAAAAACTGTTTTTT
cdr3_aa: CASSFLNEKLFF
j_call: TRBJ1-4
clone_size: -
cdr3_length: 12
d_call: -
v_call: TRBV27

cdr3_nt: TGCGCCAGCAGTCAAGGGGACAGGCCGAATACTGAAGCTTTCTTT
cdr3_aa: CASSQGDRPNTEAFF
j_call: TRBJ1-1
clone_size: -
cdr3_length: 15
d_call: TRBD1
v_call: TRBV23-1

cdr3_nt: TGTGCCAGCAGCTTAGAGGACGGGGGGCAGGGTGAGCAGTTCTTC
cdr3_aa: CASSLEDGGQGEQFF
j_call: TRBJ2-1
clone_size: -
cdr3_length: 15
d_call: -
v_call: TRBV11-3

cdr3_nt: TGTGCCAGCAGCTTAGTTCGCTCTGGAAACACCATATATTTT
cdr3_aa: CASSLVRSGNTIYF
j_call: TRBJ1-3
clone_size: -
cdr3_length: 14
d_call: -
v_call: TRBV7-9

cdr3_nt: TGTGCCAGCAGCTCGGACAGGATCTATAATTCACCCCTCCACTTT
cdr3_aa: CASSSDRIYNSPLHF
j_call: TRBJ1-6
clone_size: once
cdr3_length: 15
d_call: TRBD1
v_call: TRBV7-2

cdr3_nt: TGTGCCAGCAGCTTATTGGGGGGGGCAGGAGGAACAGTGGCAGATACGCAGTATTTT
cdr3_aa: CASSLLGGAGGTVADTQYF
j_call: TRBJ2-3
clone_size: -
cdr3_length: 19
d_call: -
v_call: TRBV11-2

cdr3_nt: TGTGCCAGCAGTTCGGGACAACTCTACGAGCAGTACTTC
cdr3_aa: CASSSGQLYEQYF
j_call: TRBJ2-7
clone_size: -
cdr3_length: 13
d_call: -
v_call: TRBV6-2/TRBV6-3

cdr3_nt: TGTGCCAGCAGCTTAGTGGGGGGGCAGCTTAACTATGGCTACACCTTC
cdr3_aa: CASSLVGGQLNYGYTF
j_call: TRBJ1-2
clone_size: -
cdr3_length: 16
d_call: -
v_call: TRBV11-2

cdr3_nt: TGTGCCAGCAGCTTAGCCCCTGGAAGCCTCAACAGTGGCAATGAGCAGTTCTTC
cdr3_aa: CASSLAPGSLNSGNEQFF
j_call: TRBJ2-1
clone_size: -
cdr3_length: 18
d_call: -
v_call: TRBV7-2

cdr3_nt: TGTGCCAGCAGTTACTCCGGACTAGCGGGACAAAATGAGCAGTTCTTC
cdr3_aa: CASSYSGLAGQNEQFF
j_call: TRBJ2-1
clone_size: -
cdr3_length: 16
d_call: TRBD2
v_call: TRBV6-6

cdr3_nt: TGTGCCAGCAGCCCTCCGGAGACGGAGACCCAGTACTTC
cdr3_aa: CASSPPETETQYF
j_call: TRBJ2-5
clone_size: -
cdr3_length: 13
d_call: -
v_call: TRBV11-3

cdr3_nt: TGTGCCAGCATAAACAGGGGTAGGGACACTGAAGCTTTCTTT
cdr3_aa: CASINRGRDTEAFF
j_call: TRBJ1-1
clone_size: -
cdr3_length: 14
d_call: TRBD1
v_call: TRBV6-5

cdr3_nt: TGTGCCAGCAGCGCTCGAGGGGACAGAAGGTTCAACTATGGCTACACCTTC
cdr3_aa: CASSARGDRRFNYGYTF
j_call: TRBJ1-2
clone_size: -
cdr3_length: 17
d_call: TRBD1
v_call: TRBV9

cdr3_nt: TGTACCAGCAGCTTAGCGTTCCTTAGGCCTAGCGGAAGTAGGTACGAGCAGTACTTC
cdr3_aa: CTSSLAFLRPSGSRYEQYF
j_call: TRBJ2-7
clone_size: -
cdr3_length: 19
d_call: TRBD2
v_call: TRBV7-2

cdr3_nt: TGTGCCAGTAGTACGGGACAGAAATTCCTGAACACTGAAGCTTTCTTT
cdr3_aa: CASSTGQKFLNTEAFF
j_call: TRBJ1-1
clone_size: -
cdr3_length: 16
d_call: TRBD1
v_call: TRBV19

cdr3_nt: TGTGCCAGCAGTGTGAATATTGGACAGGGGGTTCGGGCTTTCTTT
cdr3_aa: CASSVNIGQGVRAFF
j_call: TRBJ1-1
clone_size: few
cdr3_length: 15
d_call: TRBD1
v_call: TRBV25-1

cdr3_nt: TGTGCCAGCAGCCGGGTCTCCTACGAGCAGTACTTC
cdr3_aa: CASSRVSYEQYF
j_call: TRBJ2-7
clone_size: -
cdr3_length: 12
d_call: -
v_call: TRBV7-9

cdr3_nt: TGTGCCAGCAGCCAAGGACTCCTGAACACTGAAGCTTTCTTT
cdr3_aa: CASSQGLLNTEAFF
j_call: TRBJ1-1
clone_size: -
cdr3_length: 14
d_call: -
v_call: TRBV3-1/TRBV3-2

cdr3_nt: TGCGCCAGCAGCCGAGACAGGGGACAAGAGACCCAGTACTTC
cdr3_aa: CASSRDRGQETQYF
j_call: TRBJ2-5
clone_size: once
cdr3_length: 14
d_call: TRBD1
v_call: TRBV5-1

cdr3_nt: TGTGCCAGCAGCTCAGCGGGGGGGCCGGAGAATGAGCAGTTCTTC
cdr3_aa: CASSSAGGPENEQFF
j_call: TRBJ2-1
clone_size: once
cdr3_length: 15
d_call: TRBD2
v_call: TRBV5-4

cdr3_nt: TGTGCCAGCAGCATTGACACCAATGAAGCTTTCTTT
cdr3_aa: CASSIDTNEAFF
j_call: TRBJ1-1
clone_size: -
cdr3_length: 12
d_call: -
v_call: TRBV5-4

cdr3_nt: TGTGCCAGCAGCCCGGGACAGGGGGTGTACCAAGAGACCCAGTACTTC
cdr3_aa: CASSPGQGVYQETQYF
j_call: TRBJ2-5
clone_size: -
cdr3_length: 16
d_call: TRBD1
v_call: TRBV14

cdr3_nt: TGTGCCAGCAGTACGGGGGGGCGATTTTACGAGCAGTACTTC
cdr3_aa: CASSTGGRFYEQYF
j_call: TRBJ2-7
clone_size: -
cdr3_length: 14
d_call: TRBD2
v_call: TRBV6-5

cdr3_nt: TGTGCCAGCAGTTCGTATGAACAGGGTTCTCAGCCCCAGCATTTT
cdr3_aa: CASSSYEQGSQPQHF
j_call: TRBJ1-5
clone_size: -
cdr3_length: 15
d_call: -
v_call: TRBV6-6

cdr3_nt: TGTGCCACCAGCAGCGGGGGGGCAGGGGGTATCATCACTGAAGCTTTCTTT
cdr3_aa: CATSSGGAGGIITEAFF
j_call: TRBJ1-1
clone_size: -
cdr3_length: 17
d_call: TRBD1
v_call: TRBV15

cdr3_nt: TGTGCCAGCTCACCAAGAGGGGAGACCCAGTACTTC
cdr3_aa: CASSPRGETQYF
j_call: TRBJ2-5
clone_size: -
cdr3_length: 12
d_call: -
v_call: TRBV18

cdr3_nt: TGTGCCAGCAGCTTTGCCTCAAGCCCATACGAGCAGTACTTC
cdr3_aa: CASSFASSPYEQYF
j_call: TRBJ2-7
clone_size: -
cdr3_length: 14
d_call: -
v_call: TRBV7-8

cdr3_nt: TGCGCCAGCACCCCAACGGCGCGGGGGCGCGGGGCTGAAGCTTTCTTT
cdr3_aa: CASTPTARGRGAEAFF
j_call: TRBJ1-1
clone_size: -
cdr3_length: 16
d_call: -
v_call: TRBV5-1

cdr3_nt: TGCGCCAGCCGAACCCAGGGCTCTGGAAACACCATATATTTT
cdr3_aa: CASRTQGSGNTIYF
j_call: TRBJ1-3
clone_size: once
cdr3_length: 14
d_call: -
v_call: TRBV5-1

cdr3_nt: TGTGCCAGCAGTTACTTAGCGGGGTATGGCGGGGAGCTGTTTTTT
cdr3_aa: CASSYLAGYGGELFF
j_call: TRBJ2-2
clone_size: -
cdr3_length: 15
d_call: TRBD2
v_call: TRBV6-2/TRBV6-3

cdr3_nt: TGTGCCAGCAGTGGTCCACTAGCGGGACTTTCCTACGAGCAGTACTTC
cdr3_aa: CASSGPLAGLSYEQYF
j_call: TRBJ2-7
clone_size: once
cdr3_length: 16
d_call: TRBD2
v_call: TRBV6-1

cdr3_nt: TGTGCCAGCTCACGTGAGGGGGCGATAGGAAACCCTGAAGCTTTCTTT
cdr3_aa: CASSREGAIGNPEAFF
j_call: TRBJ1-1
clone_size: -
cdr3_length: 16
d_call: TRBD1
v_call: TRBV18

cdr3_nt: TGTGCCAGCAGCCGACAGATGGACTATGGCTACACCTTC
cdr3_aa: CASSRQMDYGYTF
j_call: TRBJ1-2
clone_size: -
cdr3_length: 13
d_call: -
v_call: TRBV2